These 20 T cell receptor beta chains originate from one sample sequenced in a study of siplizumab effects on memory and regulatory T cells. The assay was immunoSEQ multiplex PCR, and TCRdb's table has in-frame clones only and misses some. Of just over 50,000 clones in the sample, about 97% were seen once. Sequenced input: naive CD4+ T cells sorted from blood. These receptor sequences come from a human donor in good health.

The chain recombines TRBV28 with TRBJ1-1, with D possibly TRBD1 on 5 matching bases. V was cut by 4 bases and J by 4 bases, with 10 bases left in between. The germline gives CDR1 MDHEN, CDR2 SYDVKM. This CDR3 contains 13 residues. The CDR3 region has the DNA TGTGCCAGCAGTTGGAGCGGGGGCACTGAAGCTTTCTTT. Its translation: CASSWSGGTEAFF.

V gene TRBV9 combines with J gene TRBJ2-1, with TRBD2 matching over 7 bases. Germline CDR1 reads SGDLS; CDR2 reads YYNGEE. The CDR3 length is 17 residues. The J segment lost 0 bases and the V segment lost 4 bases, leaving 10 bases of the junction unmatched. The CDR3 region is CASSPRGDYSSYNEQFF. The CDR3 DNA sequence: TGTGCCAGCAGCCCCCGGGGGGATTATAGCTCCTACAATGAGCAGTTCTTC.

The rearrangement uses TRBV7-9 and TRBJ2-7; 7 nucleotides align to TRBD2. Germline CDR1 reads SEHNR; CDR2 reads FQNEAQ (reference sequence). V lost 4 bases to trimming and J lost 2 bases; unmatched junction nucleotides: 5. This CDR3 is built from 14 residues. CDR3 nucleotide sequence: TGTGCCAGCAGCTCTAGTGCGGGAGCCTACGAGCAGTACTTC. Translation: CASSSSAGAYEQYF.

The chain carries TRBV4-2 and TRBJ2-3, with TRBD2 matching 7 bases. CDR1 and CDR2 from the germline V gene are LGHNA and YNFKEQ. V lost 2 bases, J lost 1 base, and 6 bases stayed unmatched. The CDR3 sequence is 16 residues long. CDR3 nucleotides: TGTGCCAGCAGCCAACGATCCAGCGGGGGCACAGATACGCAGTATTTT. Translating it yields CASSQRSSGGTDTQYF.

The V gene is TRBV7-8, the J gene TRBJ1-6; 9 bases fit TRBD1. Germline lookup yields CDR1 SGHVS and CDR2 FQNEAQ. V shed 0 bases, J shed 9 bases, and the junction held 3 bases outside the gene matches. The CDR3 spans 15 residues. CDR3 sequence (DNA): TGTGCCAGCAGCTTAGCACGGGACAGGGCTTCACCCCTCCACTTT. This gives the protein CASSLARDRASPLHF.

This chain connects TRBV19 to TRBJ1-2; D is unclear. From germline, CDR1 is LNHDA and CDR2 SQIVND (reference sequence). The CDR3 covers 15 residues. The V end lost 4 bases, the J end lost 8 bases, and 20 bases lay between the germline ends. The CDR3 here is CASSTQHGKGEGYTF. Written as DNA, the CDR3 is TGTGCCAGTAGTACCCAGCATGGGAAGGGTGAGGGCTACACCTTC.

The chain employs TRBV6-5 and TRBJ1-5, with unresolved D. The length of the CDR3 is 14 residues. Between the trimmed V and J ends, which lost 6 bases and 6 bases, there was a span of 15 bases. CDR1 and CDR2 (germline): MNHEY, SVGAGI. CDR3 residues: CASSVSAGSQPQHF. CDR3 sequence (DNA): TGTGCCAGCAGCGTAAGTGCGGGGAGTCAGCCCCAGCATTTT.

The DNA for the CDR3 is TGTGCCTGGAGTGGACAGGTTAATCAGCCCCAGCATTTT. Protein: CAWSGQVNQPQHF. V usage is TRBV30 and J usage is TRBJ1-5; maybe TRBD1 (6 bases). Germline V gene lookup returns CDR1 GTSNPN and CDR2 SVGIG (reference sequence). The V and J ends lost 1 base and 4 bases respectively, with 8 bases between them. CDR3 length: 13 amino acids.

V gene TRBV5-1 combines with J gene TRBJ1-1; 9 bases map to TRBD1. Germline CDR1 and CDR2: SGHRS and YFSETQ. The CDR3 is 17 amino acids. J gave up 1 base and V 7 bases, and 14 bases lay outside the gene matches. As DNA, the CDR3 is TGCGCCAGCGGCCCGGACAGGGGAGGCGTTAGGAACACTGAAGCTTTCTTT. Residues: CASGPDRGGVRNTEAFF.

The chain combines TRBV19 with TRBJ1-1, with D perhaps TRBD1 (5 bases). V lost 3 bases, J lost 11 bases, and 16 bases lay in between. The CDR3 extends over 13 amino acids. The germline V gene has CDR1 LNHDA and CDR2 SQIVND (reference sequence). The CDR3: CASSIPGPSWAFF. For the CDR3, the DNA is TGTGCCAGTAGTATTCCGGGACCCTCCTGGGCTTTCTTT. The full variable domain, its missing parts supplied by reference TRBV19 and TRBJ1-1, is DGGITQSPKYLFRKEGQNVTLSCEQNLNHDAMYWYRQDPGQGLRLIYYSQIVNDFQKGDIAEGYSVSREKKESFPLTVTSAQKNPTAFYLCASSIPGPSWAFFGQGTRLTVV.

V usage is TRBV30 and J usage is TRBJ1-6; 8 positions match TRBD1. This CDR3 is built from 14 residues. V lost 7 bases to trimming and J lost 5 bases; unmatched junction nucleotides: 7. Germline V gives CDR1 GTSNPN, CDR2 SVGIG (reference sequence). For the CDR3, the DNA is TGTGCCTCCGGACAGGGTCGCCATAATTCACCCCTCCACTTT. The encoded protein is CASGQGRHNSPLHF.

The chain is built from TRBV4-1 and TRBJ2-3; 11 nucleotides match TRBD1. The junction had 5 bases not matched to a gene; V was cut back by 4 bases and J by 5 bases. Germline assignment: CDR1 MGHRA and CDR2 YSYEKL. CDR3 length: 15 amino acids. DNA of the CDR3: TGCGCCAGCAGCCGACCGGGACAGGGGGGAGATACGCAGTATTTT. As protein: CASSRPGQGGDTQYF.

In this sample, this clone turned up once. The chain joins TRBV5-1 to TRBJ2-3; 9 positions agree with TRBD2. V lost 2 bases and J lost 3; bases outside the gene matches: 4. There are 15 residues in the CDR3. The V gene's germline CDR1 is SGHRS and CDR2 YFSETQ. CDR3 sequence: CASSLGSGRTDTQYF. In nucleotides, the CDR3 is TGCGCCAGCAGCTTAGGTAGCGGGAGAACAGATACGCAGTATTTT.

The chain recombines TRBV5-5 with TRBJ2-7; D is unresolved. The CDR3 covers 14 residues. Trimming removed 1 base at V and 2 bases at J, with 10 bases between. Looked up from germline, CDR1 is SGHKS and CDR2 is YYEKEE (reference sequence). CDR3 DNA: TGTGCCAGCAGCTTGCTTACTGGACCCTACGAGCAGTACTTC. Protein product: CASSLLTGPYEQYF.

The genes are TRBV19 and TRBJ1-3; TRBD1 aligns across 7 bases. The J segment lost 5 bases and the V segment lost 1 base, leaving 5 bases of the junction unmatched. The CDR3 sequence is 15 residues long. Germline V gene lookup returns CDR1 LNHDA and CDR2 SQIVND (reference sequence). This CDR3 reads CASSIARQGRNTIYF. The CDR3 nucleotides read TGTGCCAGTAGTATAGCGAGACAGGGAAGAAACACCATATATTTT.

The genes are TRBV4-1 and TRBJ2-5, with TRBD2 identical over 13 bases. The CDR3 is 16 residues long. V lost 3 bases to trimming and J lost 0 bases; unmatched junction nucleotides: 1. CDR1 and CDR2 (germline): MGHRA, YSYEKL. CDR3 sequence reads: CASSQGLAGYQETQYF. CDR3 DNA: TGCGCCAGCAGCCAGGGACTAGCGGGGTACCAAGAGACCCAGTACTTC.

This clone showed up just a few times. The chain links TRBV7-8 to TRBJ2-7; no clear D. Trimming stripped 3 bases from V and 4 bases from J, with 7 bases between. The V gene's germline CDR1 is SGHVS and CDR2 FQNEAQ. The CDR3 is 12 residues long. CDR3 sequence: CASSFGLYEQYF. The CDR3 region has the DNA TGTGCCAGCAGCTTCGGATTGTACGAGCAGTACTTC.

This chain connects TRBV7-6 to TRBJ2-1, with 12 positions matching TRBD2. Germline CDR1 reads SGHVS; CDR2 reads FNYEAQ. J was trimmed by 12 bases and V by 7 bases; bases with no gene match: 13. CDR3 length: 15 amino acids. The CDR3 DNA is TGTGCCAGCACCGAAACTAGCGGGAGGACCTCCGCGCAGTTCTTC. Protein: CASTETSGRTSAQFF.

The chain recombines TRBV4-1 with TRBJ2-2; unclear D gene. Germline CDR1 MGHRA, CDR2 YSYEKL. V was trimmed by 2 bases and J by 0 bases, leaving 13 bases between them. CDR3 length: 17 residues. This CDR3 is CASSQTVVGTNTGELFF. The CDR3 nucleotides read TGCGCCAGCAGCCAAACGGTAGTGGGGACGAACACCGGGGAGCTGTTTTTT.

The gene calls are TRBV7-3 and TRBJ2-5; D ambiguous. The germline gives CDR1 SGHTA, CDR2 FQGTGA. V gave up 5 bases and J gave up 3 bases, with 13 bases separating them. CDR3 length: 14 amino acids. The CDR3 nucleotides are TGTGCCAGCAGCATCTTCCTAGGGAAAGAGACCCAGTACTTC. It yields the protein CASSIFLGKETQYF.